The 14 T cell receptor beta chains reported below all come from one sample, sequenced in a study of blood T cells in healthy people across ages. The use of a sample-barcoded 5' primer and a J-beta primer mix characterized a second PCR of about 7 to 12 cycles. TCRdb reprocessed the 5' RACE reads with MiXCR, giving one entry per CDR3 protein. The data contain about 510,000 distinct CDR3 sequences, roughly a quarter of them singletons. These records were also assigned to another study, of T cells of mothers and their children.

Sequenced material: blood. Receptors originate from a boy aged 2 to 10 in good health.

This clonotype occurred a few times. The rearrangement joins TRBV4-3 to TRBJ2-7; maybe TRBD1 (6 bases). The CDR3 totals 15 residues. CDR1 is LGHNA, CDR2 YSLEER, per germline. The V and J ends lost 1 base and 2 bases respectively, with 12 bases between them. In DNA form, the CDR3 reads TGCGCCAGCAGCCAAGGCGGCAGGGGTCCCTACGAGCAGTACTTC. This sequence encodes CASSQGGRGPYEQYF.

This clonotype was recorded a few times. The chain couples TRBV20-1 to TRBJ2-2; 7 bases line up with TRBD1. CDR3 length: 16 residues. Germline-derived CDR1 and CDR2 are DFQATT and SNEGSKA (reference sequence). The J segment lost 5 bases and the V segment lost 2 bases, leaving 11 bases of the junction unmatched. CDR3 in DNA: TGCAGTGCTAGATCCCCATCGGGCAGGGGGACCGGGGAGCTGTTTTTT. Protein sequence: CSARSPSGRGTGELFF.

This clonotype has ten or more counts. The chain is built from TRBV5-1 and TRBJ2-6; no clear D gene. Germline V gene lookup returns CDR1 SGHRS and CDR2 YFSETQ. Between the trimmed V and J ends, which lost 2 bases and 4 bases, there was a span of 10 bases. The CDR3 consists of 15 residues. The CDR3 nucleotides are TGCGCCAGCAGCTTTAGGGTGTCCGGGGCCAACGTCCTGACTTTC. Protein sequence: CASSFRVSGANVLTF.

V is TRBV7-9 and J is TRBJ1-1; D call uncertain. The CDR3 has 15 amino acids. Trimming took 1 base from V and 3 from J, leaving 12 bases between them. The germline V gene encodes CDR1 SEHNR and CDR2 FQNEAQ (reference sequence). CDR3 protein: CASSLGFGRDTEAFF. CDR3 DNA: TGTGCCAGCAGCTTAGGTTTCGGGCGGGACACTGAAGCTTTCTTT.

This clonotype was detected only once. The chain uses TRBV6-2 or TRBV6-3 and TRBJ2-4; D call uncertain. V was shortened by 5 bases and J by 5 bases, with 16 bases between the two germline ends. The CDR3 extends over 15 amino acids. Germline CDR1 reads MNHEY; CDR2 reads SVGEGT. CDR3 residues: CASSPVVMGENIQYF. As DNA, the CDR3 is TGTGCCAGCAGTCCCGTGGTTATGGGTGAAAACATTCAGTACTTC.

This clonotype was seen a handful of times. The CDR3: CSARGPAYTGELFF. CDR3 coding DNA: TGCAGTGCTAGAGGCCCCGCCTACACCGGGGAGCTGTTTTTT. The V and J genes are TRBV20-1 and TRBJ2-2, with D unresolved. This CDR3 comprises 14 residues. Trimming stripped 1 base from V and 3 bases from J, with 9 bases between. Germline lookup yields CDR1 DFQATT and CDR2 SNEGSKA (reference sequence).

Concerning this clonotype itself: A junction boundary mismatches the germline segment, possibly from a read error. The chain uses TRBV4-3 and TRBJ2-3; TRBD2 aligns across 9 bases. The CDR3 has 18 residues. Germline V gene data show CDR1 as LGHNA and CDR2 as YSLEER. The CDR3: CASGQDLSSGVGTDTQYF. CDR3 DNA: TGCGCCAGCGGCCAAGATCTGTCTAGCGGGGTGGGCACAGATACGCAGTATTTT.

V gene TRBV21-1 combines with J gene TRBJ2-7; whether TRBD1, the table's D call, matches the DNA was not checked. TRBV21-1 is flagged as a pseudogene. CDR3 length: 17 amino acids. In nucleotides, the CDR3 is TGTGCCAGCAGCAAAGTGTACATGGGGCGCGTTGTCTACGAGCAGTACTTC. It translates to CASSKVYMGRVVYEQYF.

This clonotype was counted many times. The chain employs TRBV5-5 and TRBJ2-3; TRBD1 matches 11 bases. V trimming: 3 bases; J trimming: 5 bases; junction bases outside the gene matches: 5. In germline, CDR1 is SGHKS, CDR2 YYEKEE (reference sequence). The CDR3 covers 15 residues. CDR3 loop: CASSWGQGDLDTQYF. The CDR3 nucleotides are TGTGCCAGCAGCTGGGGACAGGGGGATCTAGATACGCAGTATTTT.

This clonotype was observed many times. The DNA for the CDR3 is TGTGCCAGCAGGACAGGGGAATCGGATGTCTACACCTTC. As protein: CASRTGESDVYTF. This chain links TRBV2 with TRBJ1-2; 8 bases align to TRBD1. The CDR3 runs 13 residues. Unmatched junction bases numbered 10, after V lost 6 bases and J lost 10 bases. In germline, CDR1 is SNHLY, CDR2 FYNNEI.

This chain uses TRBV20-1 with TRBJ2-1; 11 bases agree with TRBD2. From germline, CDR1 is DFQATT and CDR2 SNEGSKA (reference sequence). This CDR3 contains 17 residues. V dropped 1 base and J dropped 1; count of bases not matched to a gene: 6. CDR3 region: CSARVGSGRASYNEQFF. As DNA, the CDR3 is TGCAGTGCTAGAGTTGGTAGCGGGAGGGCGTCCTACAATGAGCAGTTCTTC.

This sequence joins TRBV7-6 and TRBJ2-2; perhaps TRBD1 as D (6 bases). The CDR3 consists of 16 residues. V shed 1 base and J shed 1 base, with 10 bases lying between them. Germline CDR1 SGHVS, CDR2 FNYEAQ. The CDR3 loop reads CASSLGGLGNTGELFF. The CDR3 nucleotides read TGTGCCAGCAGCTTAGGGGGGCTGGGGAACACCGGGGAGCTGTTTTTT.

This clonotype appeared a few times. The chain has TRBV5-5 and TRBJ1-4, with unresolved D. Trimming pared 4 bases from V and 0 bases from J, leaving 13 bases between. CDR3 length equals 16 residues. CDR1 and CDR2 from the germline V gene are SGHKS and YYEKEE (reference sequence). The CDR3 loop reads CASSLRPSATNEKLFF. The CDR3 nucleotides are TGTGCCAGCAGCCTGCGCCCGTCGGCAACTAATGAAAAACTGTTTTTT.

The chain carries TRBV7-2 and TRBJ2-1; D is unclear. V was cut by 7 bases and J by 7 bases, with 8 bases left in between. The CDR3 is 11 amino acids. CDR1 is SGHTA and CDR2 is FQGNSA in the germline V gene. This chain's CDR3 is CASTTLNEQFF. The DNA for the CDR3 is TGTGCCAGCACCACTCTTAATGAGCAGTTCTTC.